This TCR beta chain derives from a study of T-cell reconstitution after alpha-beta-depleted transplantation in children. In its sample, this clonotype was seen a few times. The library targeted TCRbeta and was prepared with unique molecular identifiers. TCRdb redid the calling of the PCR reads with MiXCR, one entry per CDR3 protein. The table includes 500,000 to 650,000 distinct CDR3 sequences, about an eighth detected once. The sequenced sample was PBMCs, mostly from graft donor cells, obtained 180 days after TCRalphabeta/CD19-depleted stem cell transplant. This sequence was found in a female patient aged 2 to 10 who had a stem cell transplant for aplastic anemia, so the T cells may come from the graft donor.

This chain's CDR3 is CASSLDPSELFF. The CDR3 nucleotides are TGCGCCAGCAGCTTGGACCCCTCCGAACTGTTTTTT. This rearrangement joins TRBV5-1 to TRBJ1-4; D gene uncertain. V was shortened by 0 bases and J by 12 bases, with 9 bases between the two germline ends. The CDR3 contains 12 residues. CDR1 is SGHRS, CDR2 YFSETQ, per germline.